This TCR beta chain comes out of a study of T cell responses to AZD1222 COVID-19 vaccine. Generated by immunoSEQ multiplex PCR, the TCRdb table keeps only in-frame clones and is missing some. This sample carries 150,000 to 200,000 clones, approximately 86% of them seen once, and the ten largest clones take around a tenth. Overall study results and limits: Reportedly, nearly half the spike-specific TCRs target unmutated variant regions. In a largely white British group with more females than males, clonal diversity was possibly underestimated. Increased Spike-specific TCR breadth and depth were observed after two AZD1222 doses. Spike regions recognized by vaccine-associated CD4 TCRs spanned the protein, led by 160-218 and 743-854.

Germline trimming cut 10 bases from V and 4 bases from J; bases unmatched to any gene: 9. The CDR3 is 13 amino acids. The germline gives CDR1 MGHDK, CDR2 SYGVNS. With regard to this clone: Its antigen is still unknown.

The clonotype comes from an adult who received the AZD1222 COVID-19 vaccine. The starting material was peripheral blood, obtained 28 days after the second AZD1222 dose. The chain joins TRBV25-1 to TRBJ1-2, with 7 bases that match TRBD1. The CDR3 here is CATLGGGAYGYTF. CDR3 DNA sequence: TGTGCCACCCTGGGAGGGGGCGCCTATGGCTACACCTTC.